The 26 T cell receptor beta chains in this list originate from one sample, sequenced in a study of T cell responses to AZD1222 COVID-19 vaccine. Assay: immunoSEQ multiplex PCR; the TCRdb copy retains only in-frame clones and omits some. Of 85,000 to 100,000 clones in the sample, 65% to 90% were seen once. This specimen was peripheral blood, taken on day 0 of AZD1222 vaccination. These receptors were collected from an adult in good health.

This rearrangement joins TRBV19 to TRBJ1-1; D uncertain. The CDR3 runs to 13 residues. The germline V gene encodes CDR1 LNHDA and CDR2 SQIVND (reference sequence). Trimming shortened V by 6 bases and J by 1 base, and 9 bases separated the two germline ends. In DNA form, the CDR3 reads TGTGCCAGTAGCCAGTACTCGAACACTGAAGCTTTCTTT. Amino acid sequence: CASSQYSNTEAFF.

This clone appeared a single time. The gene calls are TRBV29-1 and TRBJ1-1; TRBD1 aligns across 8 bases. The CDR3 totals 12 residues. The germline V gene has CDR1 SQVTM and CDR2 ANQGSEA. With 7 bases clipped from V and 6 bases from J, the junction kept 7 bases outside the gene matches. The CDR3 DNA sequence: TGCAGCGGACAGGGGCAGGGGGCTGAAGCTTTCTTT. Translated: CSGQGQGAEAFF.

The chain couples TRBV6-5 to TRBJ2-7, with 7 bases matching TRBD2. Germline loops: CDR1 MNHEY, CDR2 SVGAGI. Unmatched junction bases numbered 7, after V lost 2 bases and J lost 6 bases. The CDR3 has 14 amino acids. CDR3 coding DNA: TGTGCCAGCAGTTACGGAGCGGGAAGTATCGAGCAGTACTTC. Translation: CASSYGAGSIEQYF.

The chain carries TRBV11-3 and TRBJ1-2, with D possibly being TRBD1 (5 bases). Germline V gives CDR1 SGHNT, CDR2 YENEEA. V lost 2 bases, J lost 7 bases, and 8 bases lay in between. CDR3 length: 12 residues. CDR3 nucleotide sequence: TGTGCCAGCAGCTTATCAGGGTCTGGCTACACCTTC. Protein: CASSLSGSGYTF.

CDR3 loop: CASTRTSGSGYGQYF. DNA for the CDR3: TGTGCCAGCACCCGGACTAGCGGGAGCGGGTACGGCCAGTACTTC. V and J are TRBV7-2 and TRBJ2-5; 13 bases agree with TRBD2. The V gene end was trimmed by 7 bases and the J gene end by 10 bases; junction bases not matched to a gene: 12. From germline, CDR1 is SGHTA and CDR2 FQGNSA. The CDR3 totals 15 residues.

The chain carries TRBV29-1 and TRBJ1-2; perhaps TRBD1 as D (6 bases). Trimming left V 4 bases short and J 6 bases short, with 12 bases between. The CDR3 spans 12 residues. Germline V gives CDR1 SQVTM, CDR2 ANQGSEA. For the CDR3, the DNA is TGCAGCGTTGTACAGGGTAATAATGGCTACACCTTC. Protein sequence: CSVVQGNNGYTF.

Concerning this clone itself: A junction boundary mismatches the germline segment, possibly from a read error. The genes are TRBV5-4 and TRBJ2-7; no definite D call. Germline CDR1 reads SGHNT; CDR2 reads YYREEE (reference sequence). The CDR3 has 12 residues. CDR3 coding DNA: TGTGCCAGCAGCAACGTTGGCGGATTTCCGGACTTC. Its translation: CASSNVGGFPDF.

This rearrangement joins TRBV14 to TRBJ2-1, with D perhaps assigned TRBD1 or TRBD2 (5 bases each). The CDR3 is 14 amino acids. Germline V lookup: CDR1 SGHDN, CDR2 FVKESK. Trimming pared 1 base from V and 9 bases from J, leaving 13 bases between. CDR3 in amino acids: CASSQGSGPVEQFF. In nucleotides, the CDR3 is TGTGCCAGCAGCCAAGGTTCGGGACCGGTTGAGCAGTTCTTC.

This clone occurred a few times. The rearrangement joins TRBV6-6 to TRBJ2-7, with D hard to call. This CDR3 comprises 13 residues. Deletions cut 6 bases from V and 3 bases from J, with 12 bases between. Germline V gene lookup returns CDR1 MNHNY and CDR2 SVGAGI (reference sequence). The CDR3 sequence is CASSPVGYYEQYF. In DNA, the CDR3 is TGTGCCAGCAGCCCCGTCGGGTACTACGAGCAGTACTTC.

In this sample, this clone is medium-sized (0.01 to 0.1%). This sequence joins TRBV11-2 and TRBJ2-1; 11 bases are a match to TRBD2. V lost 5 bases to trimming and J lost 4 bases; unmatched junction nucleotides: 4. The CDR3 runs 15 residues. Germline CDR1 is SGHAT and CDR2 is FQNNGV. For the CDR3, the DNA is TGTGCCAGCAGCGCGACTAGCGGGGCTTACAATGAGCAGTTCTTC. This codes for CASSATSGAYNEQFF. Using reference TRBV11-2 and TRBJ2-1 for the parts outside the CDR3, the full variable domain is EAGVAQSPRYKIIEKRQSVAFWCNPISGHATLYWYQQILGQGPKLLIQFQNNGVVDDSQLPKDRFSAERLKGVDSTLKIQPAKLEDSAVYLCASSATSGAYNEQFFGPGTRLTVL.

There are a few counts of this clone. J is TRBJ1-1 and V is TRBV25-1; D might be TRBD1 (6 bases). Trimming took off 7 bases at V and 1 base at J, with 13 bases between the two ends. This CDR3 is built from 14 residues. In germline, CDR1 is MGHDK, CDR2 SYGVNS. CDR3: CASTAGAANTEAFF. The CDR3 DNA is TGTGCCAGCACCGCAGGGGCGGCGAACACTGAAGCTTTCTTT. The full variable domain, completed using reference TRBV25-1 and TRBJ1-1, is EADIYQTPRYLVIGTGKKITLECSQTMGHDKMYWYQQDPGMELHLIHYSYGVNSTEKGDLSSESTVSRIRTEHFPLTLESARPSHTSQYLCASTAGAANTEAFFGQGTRLTVV.

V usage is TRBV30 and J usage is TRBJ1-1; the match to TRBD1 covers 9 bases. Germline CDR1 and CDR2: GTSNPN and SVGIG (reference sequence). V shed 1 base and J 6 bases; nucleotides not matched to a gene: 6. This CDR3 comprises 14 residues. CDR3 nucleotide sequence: TGTGCCTGGAGTGGGGGACAGGGAGTGGCTGAAGCTTTCTTT. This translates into CAWSGGQGVAEAFF.

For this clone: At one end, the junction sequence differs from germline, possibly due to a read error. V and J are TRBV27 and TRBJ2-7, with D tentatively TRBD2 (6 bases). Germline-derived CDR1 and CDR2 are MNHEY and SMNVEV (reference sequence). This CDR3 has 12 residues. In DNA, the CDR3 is TGTGCCAGTTTCACTAGCTCCCACGAGCAGTACTTC. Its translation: CASFTSSHEQYF.

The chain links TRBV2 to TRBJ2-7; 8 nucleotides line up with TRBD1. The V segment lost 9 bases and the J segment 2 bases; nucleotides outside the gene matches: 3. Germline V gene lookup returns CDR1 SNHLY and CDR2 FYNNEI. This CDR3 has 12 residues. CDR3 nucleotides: TGTGCCAGTGACAGGGGTCCCTACGAGCAGTACTTC. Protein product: CASDRGPYEQYF. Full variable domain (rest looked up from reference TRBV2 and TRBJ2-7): EPEVTQTPSHQVTQMGQEVILRCVPISNHLYFYWYRQILGQKVEFLVSFYNNEISEKSEIFDDQFSVERPDGSNFTLKIRSTKLEDSAMYFCASDRGPYEQYFGPGTRLTVT.

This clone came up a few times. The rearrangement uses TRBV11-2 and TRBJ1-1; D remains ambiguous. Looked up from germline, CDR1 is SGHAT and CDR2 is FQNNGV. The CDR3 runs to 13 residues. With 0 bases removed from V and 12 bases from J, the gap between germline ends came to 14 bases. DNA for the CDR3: TGTGCCAGCAGCTTAGATAGGTTGGCGCAGACTTTCTTT. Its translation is CASSLDRLAQTFF.

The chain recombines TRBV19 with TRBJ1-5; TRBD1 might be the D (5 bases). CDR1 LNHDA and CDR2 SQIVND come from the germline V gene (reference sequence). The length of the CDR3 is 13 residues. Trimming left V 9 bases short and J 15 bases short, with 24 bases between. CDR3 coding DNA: TGTGCCAGCCACGGGGGGGGATCAGGGAGACGGCATTTT. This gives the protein CASHGGGSGRRHF. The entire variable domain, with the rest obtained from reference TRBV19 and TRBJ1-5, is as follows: DGGITQSPKYLFRKEGQNVTLSCEQNLNHDAMYWYRQDPGQGLRLIYYSQIVNDFQKGDIAEGYSVSREKKESFPLTVTSAQKNPTAFYLCASHGGGSGRRHFGDGTRLSIL.

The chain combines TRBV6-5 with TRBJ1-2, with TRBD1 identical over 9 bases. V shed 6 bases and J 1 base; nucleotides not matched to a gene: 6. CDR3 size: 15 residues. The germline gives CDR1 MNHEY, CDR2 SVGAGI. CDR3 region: CASSPRDRDNYGYTF. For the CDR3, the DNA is TGTGCCAGCAGCCCCCGGGACAGGGATAACTATGGCTACACCTTC.

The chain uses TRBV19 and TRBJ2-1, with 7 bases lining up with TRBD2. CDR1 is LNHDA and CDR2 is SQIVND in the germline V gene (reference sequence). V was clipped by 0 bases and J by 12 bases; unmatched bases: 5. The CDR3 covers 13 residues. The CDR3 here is CASSIDQRGGQFF. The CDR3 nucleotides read TGTGCCAGTAGTATAGACCAGCGGGGTGGGCAGTTCTTC.

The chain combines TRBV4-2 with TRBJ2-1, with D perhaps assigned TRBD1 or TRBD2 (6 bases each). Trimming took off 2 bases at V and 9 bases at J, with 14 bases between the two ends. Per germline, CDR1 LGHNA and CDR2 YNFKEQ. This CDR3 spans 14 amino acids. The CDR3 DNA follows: TGTGCCAGCAGCCAAACCTGGGGGGCTGCTGAGCAGTTCTTC. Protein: CASSQTWGAAEQFF.

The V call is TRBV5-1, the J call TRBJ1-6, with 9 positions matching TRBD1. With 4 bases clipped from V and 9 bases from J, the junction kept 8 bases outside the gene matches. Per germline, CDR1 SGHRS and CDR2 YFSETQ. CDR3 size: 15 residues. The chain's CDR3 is CASSQQGAGFSPLHF. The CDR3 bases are TGCGCCAGCAGCCAACAGGGGGCAGGGTTTTCACCCCTCCACTTT.

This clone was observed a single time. For the CDR3, the DNA is TGTGCCAGCAGCTTAGGGACAAGGCTTAATTCACCCCTCCACTTT. Protein: CASSLGTRLNSPLHF. The chain is built from TRBV7-6 and TRBJ1-6; TRBD1 might be the D (5 bases). The CDR3 has 15 amino acids. Germline V lookup: CDR1 SGHVS, CDR2 FNYEAQ. V shed 1 base and J shed 6 bases, with 10 bases lying between them.

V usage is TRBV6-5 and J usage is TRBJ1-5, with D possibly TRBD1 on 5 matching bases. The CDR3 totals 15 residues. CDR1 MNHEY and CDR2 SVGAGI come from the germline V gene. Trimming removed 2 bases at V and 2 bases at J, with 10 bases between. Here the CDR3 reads CASSYQGGGNQPQHF. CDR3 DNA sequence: TGTGCCAGCAGTTACCAGGGCGGAGGCAATCAGCCCCAGCATTTT.

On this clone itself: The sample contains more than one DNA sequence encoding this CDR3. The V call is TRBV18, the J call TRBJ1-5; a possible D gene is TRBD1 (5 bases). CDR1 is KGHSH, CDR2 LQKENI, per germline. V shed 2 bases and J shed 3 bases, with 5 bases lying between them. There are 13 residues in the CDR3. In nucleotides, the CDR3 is TGTGCCAGCTCACCAGGGGCCAATCAGCCCCAGCATTTT. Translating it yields CASSPGANQPQHF.

CDR3 in DNA: TGTGCCAGCAGCTCTGCGACAGCTGGGGCCAACGTCCTGACTTTC. Protein: CASSSATAGANVLTF. The rearrangement joins TRBV7-2 to TRBJ2-6; D perhaps matches TRBD1 (5 bases). Deletions cut 4 bases from V and 2 bases from J, with 9 bases between. The V gene's germline CDR1 is SGHTA and CDR2 FQGNSA. The CDR3 has 15 residues. The variable domain in full, with the rest retrieved from reference TRBV7-2 and TRBJ2-6, is GAGVSQSPSNKVTEKGKDVELRCDPISGHTALYWYRQSLGQGLEFLIYFQGNSAPDKSGLPSDRFSAERTGGSVSTLTIQRTQQEDSAVYLCASSSATAGANVLTFGAGSRLTVL.

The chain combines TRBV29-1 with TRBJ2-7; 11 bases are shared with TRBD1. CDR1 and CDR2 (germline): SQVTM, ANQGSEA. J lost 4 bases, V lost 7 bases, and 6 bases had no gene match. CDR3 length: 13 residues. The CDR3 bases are TGCAGCGCCGAGGGGACAGGGGGATACGAGCAGTACTTC. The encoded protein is CSAEGTGGYEQYF.

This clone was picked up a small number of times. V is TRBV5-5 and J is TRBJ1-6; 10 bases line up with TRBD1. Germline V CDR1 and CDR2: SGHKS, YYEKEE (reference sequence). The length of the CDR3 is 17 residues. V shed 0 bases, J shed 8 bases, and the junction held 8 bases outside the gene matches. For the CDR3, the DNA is TGTGCCAGCAGCTTGGCAGGGGACAGGGGAGACTATTCACCCCTCCACTTT. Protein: CASSLAGDRGDYSPLHF. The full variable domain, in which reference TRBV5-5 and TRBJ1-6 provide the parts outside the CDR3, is DAGVTQSPTHLIKTRGQQVTLRCSPISGHKSVSWYQQVLGQGPQFIFQYYEKEERGRGNFPDRFSARQFPNYSSELNVNALLLGDSALYLCASSLAGDRGDYSPLHFGNGTRLTVT.